This TCR beta chain was identified in a study of blood T cell repertoires in COVID-19. About the research overall: Sources were T cells, B-cell-depleted T cells, or PBMCs; the material itself was cDNA or gDNA.

A single count supports this clone. Generated by immunoSEQ multiplex PCR, the TCRdb table keeps only in-frame clones and is missing some. Of 300,000 or so clones in the sample, around nine tenths were seen once. This CDR3 has 15 residues. Germline CDR1 SGDLS, CDR2 YYNGEE. After removal of 4 bases from V and 7 bases from J, the junction contained 11 bases not matched to a gene. Participants came from fewer than 25 US areas, aged roughly 18 to 89 years. Which cohort a participant joined came from the clinical history participants gave. This chain links TRBV9 with TRBJ1-1, with 9 bases fitting TRBD1. Sequenced material: PBMCs or T cells enriched from blood (not recorded which). The sequence was collected from a young woman who had recovered from COVID-19. This CDR3 reads CASSPPGTGSFEAFF. The CDR3 nucleotides read TGTGCCAGCAGCCCTCCCGGGACAGGGAGTTTTGAAGCTTTCTTT.